These 30 T cell receptor beta chains were sequenced from one sample in a study of persistence of HIV-infected CD4 T cells (dated by TCRdb to the early 2020s). Antigens of these TCRs are unknown. In the paper's terms, the treatment or condition label means: suppressive antiretroviral therapy. As a nonspecific positive control representing the CD4+ T cell repertoire, the cells were stimulated with anti-CD3/anti-CD28 magnetic beads. Sorting of responding CD4+ T cells was based on upregulation of both CD40 ligand and CD69. TCRbeta repertoires were sequenced from genomic DNA with the immunoSEQ hsTCRB assay version 4 in survey mode. This is the immuneACCESS table as TCRdb keeps it, with only in-frame sequences that have V and J called. A part of the clones is gone; compared with another copy, unresolved V genes explain less than half, and the rest is unexplained. Present in this sample are 35,000 to 50,000 clones, more than 70% of which were seen just once. 0.85% to 1.3% of the sample is held by the ten biggest clonotypes.

The sample in question was CD4+ T cells sorted from PBMCs after 18-hour stimulation, obtained from a patient who received antiretroviral therapy. Interpreted using the paper, the cell subset or site label stands for: CD40L+CD69+ CD4 T cells responding to anti-CD3/anti-CD28 beads, representing the overall repertoire. Receptors originate from an adult man with HIV who was CMV-seropositive.

V gene TRBV12-5 combines with J gene TRBJ2-3, with D perhaps TRBD2 (5 bases). Trimming removed 6 bases at V and 5 bases at J, with 18 bases between. Germline V gene data show CDR1 as LGHNT and CDR2 as FRNRAP. The CDR3 runs 15 residues. The CDR3 loop reads CASGSSRSGGDTQYF. The CDR3 DNA follows: TGTGCTAGTGGCTCAAGCCGGTCCGGAGGAGATACGCAGTATTTT.

This chain joins TRBV2 and TRBJ2-6; no reliable D call. This CDR3 region has 15 residues. The germline gives CDR1 SNHLY, CDR2 FYNNEI. V lost 7 bases to trimming and J lost 0 bases, with 10 bases between them. CDR3 protein: CASKDGASGANVLTF. The CDR3 nucleotides are TGTGCCAGCAAGGACGGTGCCTCTGGGGCCAACGTCCTGACTTTC.

This clone was seen only a few times. This chain links TRBV14 with TRBJ1-2; D ambiguous. The germline V gene encodes CDR1 SGHDN and CDR2 FVKESK. Between the trimmed V and J ends, which lost 4 bases and 7 bases, there was a span of 22 bases. The CDR3 has 16 amino acids. In nucleotides, the CDR3 is TGTGCCAGCAGCCGAAGTACCTTACGAGAGCCGAGTGGCTACACCTTC. Amino acids: CASSRSTLREPSGYTF.

The chain employs TRBV27 and TRBJ2-3; D may be TRBD2 (6 bases). This CDR3 comprises 15 residues. Germline loops: CDR1 MNHEY, CDR2 SMNVEV (reference sequence). Deletions cut 5 bases from V and 1 base from J, with 13 bases between. CDR3 sequence (DNA): TGTGCCAGCAGTCCGCGGGGCGGAGGCACAGATACGCAGTATTTT. Translating it yields CASSPRGGGTDTQYF.

The chain recombines TRBV9 with TRBJ1-2; TRBD1 agrees at 7 bases. The CDR3 extends over 15 amino acids. The germline gives CDR1 SGDLS, CDR2 YYNGEE. V shed 0 bases and J 4 bases; nucleotides not matched to a gene: 6. Here the CDR3 DNA reads TGTGCCAGCAGCGTAGATGCGCAGGGGGGCTATGGCTACACCTTC. Its protein is CASSVDAQGGYGYTF.

The V gene is TRBV9, the J gene TRBJ1-3, with TRBD1 identical over 8 bases. The CDR3 covers 16 residues. The V gene's germline CDR1 is SGDLS and CDR2 YYNGEE. The junction had 7 bases not matched to a gene; V was cut back by 5 bases and J by 0 bases. CDR3 in amino acids: CASSPPGQASGNTIYF. CDR3 coding DNA: TGTGCCAGCAGTCCTCCGGGACAGGCCTCTGGAAACACCATATATTTT.

V and J are TRBV6-5 and TRBJ2-1; D is unclear. The CDR3 sequence is 15 residues long. The ends were cut back, 3 bases at V and 0 bases at J, with 9 bases in the middle. Per germline, CDR1 MNHEY and CDR2 SVGAGI. The CDR3 sequence: CASSYSGSSYNEQFF. Written as DNA, the CDR3 is TGTGCCAGCAGTTATAGTGGTAGCTCCTACAATGAGCAGTTCTTC.

The J gene is TRBJ1-6, the V gene TRBV6-4; D call uncertain. CDR3 length: 13 amino acids. V gave up 8 bases and J gave up 2 bases, with 7 bases separating them. Germline values: CDR1 MRHNA, CDR2 SNTAGT. CDR3 loop: CASREAYNSPLHF. In nucleotides, the CDR3 is TGTGCCAGCCGGGAGGCCTATAATTCACCCCTCCACTTT.

The V and J genes are TRBV27 and TRBJ1-2; D gene uncertain. CDR1 and CDR2 (germline): MNHEY, SMNVEV (reference sequence). The CDR3 covers 14 residues. Trimming cost V 6 bases and J 0 bases, with 11 bases left between them. CDR3 in DNA: TGTGCCAGCAGACCTTCAGGTTCTAACTATGGCTACACCTTC. Protein product: CASRPSGSNYGYTF.

The table lists this clone with a count of one. The chain carries TRBV2 and TRBJ2-1; 9 bases match TRBD2. There are 15 residues in the CDR3. The germline gives CDR1 SNHLY, CDR2 FYNNEI. With 2 bases clipped from V and 7 bases from J, the junction kept 6 bases outside the gene matches. The CDR3 reads CASSERRTSANEQFF. DNA of the CDR3: TGTGCCAGCAGTGAAAGAAGGACTAGCGCAAATGAGCAGTTCTTC.

This clone has only a few counts. The chain links TRBV6-5 to TRBJ2-7; D remains unclear. CDR3 length equals 16 residues. In germline, CDR1 is MNHEY, CDR2 SVGAGI. Trimming removed 4 bases from V and 3 bases from J, with 19 bases in between. CDR3 DNA: TGTGCCAGCAGTTCTGGCACTAAGCCCCCACTCTACGAGCAGTACTTC. Its translation is CASSSGTKPPLYEQYF.

The V gene is TRBV3-1 (or the pseudogene TRBV3-2), the J gene TRBJ1-4; D gene ambiguous. Trimming left V 4 bases short and J 7 bases short, with 10 bases between. CDR1 is LGHDT and CDR2 is YNNKEL in the germline V gene (reference sequence). This CDR3 comprises 13 residues. CDR3 DNA sequence: TGTGCCAGCAGCCCTTTAACCCTTGAAAAACTGTTTTTT. This sequence encodes CASSPLTLEKLFF.

This rearrangement joins TRBV28 to TRBJ1-5; a possible D gene is TRBD1 (5 bases). Germline CDR1 and CDR2: MDHEN and SYDVKM. V lost 1 base, J lost 5 bases, and 12 bases lay in between. CDR3 size: 15 residues. The CDR3 nucleotides are TGTGCCAGCAGTTTATCGACAGTCTGGGATCAGCCCCAGCATTTT. It specifies CASSLSTVWDQPQHF.

The chain links TRBV5-1 to TRBJ1-1, with D unresolved. Trimming removed 0 bases from V and 1 base from J, with 7 bases in between. This CDR3 spans 14 amino acids. Germline V lookup: CDR1 SGHRS, CDR2 YFSETQ. CDR3 sequence reads: CASSLERPNTEAFF. The CDR3, as DNA: TGCGCCAGCAGCTTGGAACGGCCGAACACTGAAGCTTTCTTT.

This clone showed up just a few times. The chain combines TRBV4-1 with TRBJ2-1, with D possibly TRBD2 on 6 matching bases. This CDR3 spans 17 amino acids. Germline assignment: CDR1 MGHRA and CDR2 YSYEKL. Trimming took 1 base from V and 5 from J, leaving 18 bases between them. Here the CDR3 reads CASSQALAGSGDNEQFF. The CDR3 DNA reads as TGCGCCAGCAGCCAAGCCCTCGCGGGTTCGGGGGACAATGAGCAGTTCTTC.

This chain links TRBV28 with TRBJ1-5, with a possible D match to TRBD1 (5 bases). This CDR3 has 14 amino acids. Germline CDR1 MDHEN, CDR2 SYDVKM. Trimming shortened V by 7 bases and J by 1 base, and 11 bases separated the two germline ends. For the CDR3, the DNA is TGTGCCAGCAAGGGGACGGCGAGCAATCAGCCCCAGCATTTT. Protein sequence: CASKGTASNQPQHF.

This chain connects TRBV6-5 to TRBJ2-7; the match to TRBD1 covers 10 bases. Germline V gene data show CDR1 as MNHEY and CDR2 as SVGAGI. The CDR3 is 15 amino acids. V lost 8 bases and J lost 2; bases outside the gene matches: 9. CDR3 loop: CASLLGTGVTYEQYF. CDR3 DNA sequence: TGTGCCAGCCTCCTAGGGACAGGGGTCACCTACGAGCAGTACTTC.

The chain carries TRBV28 and TRBJ2-7; D call uncertain. The V gene's germline CDR1 is MDHEN and CDR2 SYDVKM. Trimming took off 11 bases at V and 0 bases at J, with 8 bases between the two ends. The CDR3 sequence is 11 residues long. CDR3 DNA: TGTGCCTCTCACAGCTCCTACGAGCAGTACTTC. Translating gives CASHSSYEQYF.

The count of this clone is one. The rearrangement joins TRBV7-9 to TRBJ1-2; a weak D match, TRBD1 (6 bases). V lost 1 base to trimming and J lost 7 bases, with 10 bases between them. Germline lookup yields CDR1 SEHNR and CDR2 FQNEAQ (reference sequence). The CDR3 is 13 residues long. CDR3 residues: CASSLDRASGYTF. CDR3 DNA: TGTGCCAGCAGCTTAGACAGGGCCAGTGGCTACACCTTC.

This chain connects TRBV6-5 to TRBJ1-6; 10 nucleotides match TRBD1. Germline V gives CDR1 MNHEY, CDR2 SVGAGI. There are 14 residues in the CDR3. V shed 7 bases, J shed 7 bases, and the junction held 4 bases outside the gene matches. CDR3 sequence (DNA): TGTGCCAGCATAAGGGACAGGGGCAATTCACCCCTCCACTTT. Its translation is CASIRDRGNSPLHF.

The rearrangement links TRBV3-1 (or the pseudogene TRBV3-2) to TRBJ2-1; 9 bases align to TRBD1. This CDR3 contains 17 residues. Trimming cost V 3 bases and J 4 bases; bases outside gene matches: 10. CDR1 and CDR2 from the germline V gene are LGHDT and YNNKEL (reference sequence). The CDR3 DNA is TGTGCCAGCAGCCACCATTCTACAGGGGGCTCGTACAATGAGCAGTTCTTC. Translating it yields CASSHHSTGGSYNEQFF.

CDR3 DNA: TGCGCCAGCAGCCAAGGCGGGGCCCGGGGTGGAAACACCATATATTTT. Translation: CASSQGGARGGNTIYF. This chain links TRBV4-1 with TRBJ1-3, with D possibly matching TRBD1 (5 bases). Germline lookup yields CDR1 MGHRA and CDR2 YSYEKL. V was clipped by 1 base and J by 3 bases, with 13 bases between them. This CDR3 is 16 amino acids long.

This clone has a single count. The chain has TRBV6-1 and TRBJ1-2; D unresolved. The V end was cut by 3 bases, the J end by 7 bases, with 9 bases between. Germline lookup yields CDR1 MNHNS and CDR2 SASEGT. The CDR3 runs 12 residues. The CDR3 reads CASSDLGSGYTF. The CDR3 nucleotides are TGTGCCAGCAGTGATCTGGGTTCTGGCTACACCTTC.

V gene TRBV28 combines with J gene TRBJ1-5; no clear D gene. Germline-derived CDR1 and CDR2 are MDHEN and SYDVKM. V gave up 8 bases and J gave up 0 bases, with 14 bases separating them. This CDR3 contains 15 residues. CDR3 protein: CASHGHPYSNQPQHF. The CDR3 DNA is TGTGCCAGCCACGGGCATCCCTATAGCAATCAGCCCCAGCATTTT.

In DNA, the CDR3 is TGTGCCAGCAGTTCAGGGGGCCCCTACGAGCAGTACTTC. Translation gives CASSSGGPYEQYF. This chain connects TRBV27 to TRBJ2-7, with TRBD1 identical over 8 bases. After removal of 4 bases from V and 2 bases from J, the junction contained 1 base not matched to a gene. The CDR3 loop spans 13 amino acids. Per the germline V gene, CDR1 is MNHEY and CDR2 is SMNVEV (reference sequence).

This clone was counted only a few times. The chain joins TRBV18 to TRBJ2-3, with a possible D match to TRBD1 (6 bases). Germline V gene lookup returns CDR1 KGHSH and CDR2 LQKENI. V lost 6 bases, J lost 0 bases, and 13 bases lay in between. The CDR3 is 15 residues long. For the CDR3, the DNA is TGTGCCAGCTCCAGGACAGCCTCTAGCACAGATACGCAGTATTTT. It yields the protein CASSRTASSTDTQYF.

This clone is a singleton in its sample. The rearrangement links TRBV28 to TRBJ1-1; 10 bases line up with TRBD1. Germline V CDR1 and CDR2: MDHEN, SYDVKM. The length of the CDR3 is 15 residues. The V gene end was trimmed by 1 base and the J gene end by 6 bases; junction bases not matched to a gene: 5. CDR3 sequence (DNA): TGTGCCAGCAGTTTATTAGACAGGGGGCCGGCTGAAGCTTTCTTT. Its protein is CASSLLDRGPAEAFF.

The rearrangement uses TRBV12-3 or TRBV12-4 and TRBJ1-1; D is undetermined. The germline V and J ends were trimmed by 3 bases and 2 bases, with 7 bases remaining between them. This CDR3 has 13 amino acids. The CDR3 bases are TGTGCCAGCAGTTTCGGCCTCAACACTGAAGCTTTCTTT. This translates into CASSFGLNTEAFF.

The J gene is TRBJ1-2, the V gene TRBV20-1, with D hard to call. The V end was cut by 3 bases, the J end by 5 bases, with 19 bases between. Germline lookup yields CDR1 DFQATT and CDR2 SNEGSKA (reference sequence). The length of the CDR3 is 15 residues. The CDR3 loop is CSASSEAGPLYGYTF. CDR3 bases: TGCAGTGCTAGTAGCGAGGCAGGCCCATTATATGGCTACACCTTC.

This sequence joins TRBV27 and TRBJ1-5; possible D gene TRBD1, 6 bases. The length of the CDR3 is 15 residues. V lost 9 bases and J 0 bases, leaving 15 bases between the germline ends. Germline lookup yields CDR1 MNHEY and CDR2 SMNVEV (reference sequence). The CDR3 sequence: CASGGRADSNQPQHF. The CDR3 region has the DNA TGTGCCAGTGGGGGGCGGGCGGATAGCAATCAGCCCCAGCATTTT.